This T cell receptor (beta chain) was obtained from a study of beta chain features in type 1 diabetes. General study points: For Type 1 diabetes patients, all four CD4+ subsets carried TCRB CDR3s that were moderately but significantly shorter.

There are a few counts of this clone. Its target is unknown. This CDR3 is also generated by other DNA sequences in the sample. Trimming pared 2 bases from V and 4 bases from J, leaving 3 bases between. CDR3 length: 11 amino acids. CDR1 is DFQATT and CDR2 is SNEGSKA in the germline V gene (reference sequence). The isolated RNA, all of it, was reverse transcribed, so expressed TCRB transcripts were what got sequenced. Naive, central memory and regulatory T cell samples produced a mean of approximately 3.9 million reads. Clones were sequenced by immunoSEQ multiplex PCR, and TCRdb holds only the in-frame ones, with some missing. This sample has about 660,000 clones, with around 15% found just once. Via CD45RO/CCR7/CD25/CD127/CD95/CD27, cells of the CD4+ naive, central memory, regulatory and stem cell-like memory subsets were sorted. Each of the sorted populations had a purity greater than 95%.

The gene calls are TRBV20-1 and TRBJ2-1; D not resolved. Sequenced: naive CD4+ T cells from blood. The TCR comes from a man aged 18-30 years with type 1 diabetes. The CDR3 region has the DNA TGCAGTGCTAGATTTTACAATGAGCAGTTCTTC. This translates into CSARFYNEQFF.